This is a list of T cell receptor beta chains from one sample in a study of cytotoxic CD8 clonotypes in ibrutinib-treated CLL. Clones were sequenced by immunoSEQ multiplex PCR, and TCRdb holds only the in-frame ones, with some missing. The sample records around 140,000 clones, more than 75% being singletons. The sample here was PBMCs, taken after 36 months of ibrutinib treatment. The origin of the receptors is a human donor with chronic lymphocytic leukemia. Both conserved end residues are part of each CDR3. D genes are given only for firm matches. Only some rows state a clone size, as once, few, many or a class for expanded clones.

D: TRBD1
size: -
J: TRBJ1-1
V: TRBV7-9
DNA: TGTGCCAGCAGCGGTTACAGGGGGGGTGGTGCTTTCTTT
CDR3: CASSGYRGGGAFF

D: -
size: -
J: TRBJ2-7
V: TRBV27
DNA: TGTGCCAGCAGTCCGGGGCAGGGGCGGTACGAGCAGTACTTC
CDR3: CASSPGQGRYEQYF

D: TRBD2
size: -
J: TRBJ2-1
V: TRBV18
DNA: TGTGCCAGCTCACGCAACGGGAGGGCTGACAATGAGCAGTTCTTC
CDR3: CASSRNGRADNEQFF

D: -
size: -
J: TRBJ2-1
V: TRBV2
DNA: TGTGCCAGCAGTGAAGTGGCACAGGGCTACAATGAGCAGTTCTTC
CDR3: CASSEVAQGYNEQFF

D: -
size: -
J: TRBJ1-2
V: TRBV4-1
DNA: TGCGCCAGCAGCCAACAGGGTGTGCATGGCTACACCTTC
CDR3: CASSQQGVHGYTF

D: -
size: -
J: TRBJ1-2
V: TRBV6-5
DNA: TGTGCCAGCAGCCCCGGACAGATTAACTATGGCTACACCTTC
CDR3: CASSPGQINYGYTF

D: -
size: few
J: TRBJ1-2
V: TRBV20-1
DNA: TGCAGTTCTTCAGCCCACTATGGCTACACCTTC
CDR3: CSSSAHYGYTF

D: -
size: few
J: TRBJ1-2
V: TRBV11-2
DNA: TGTGCCAGCAGCGACGGGATCTATGGCTACACCTTC
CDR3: CASSDGIYGYTF

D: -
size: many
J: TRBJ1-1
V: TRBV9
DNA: TGTGCCAGCAGCCTAATGACTGGGAACACTGAAGCTTTCTTT
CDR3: CASSLMTGNTEAFF

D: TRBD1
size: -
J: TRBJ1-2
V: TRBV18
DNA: TGTGCCAGCTCACTTTTCATTGGACAGGGAGAATGGGGAGGCTACACCTTC
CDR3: CASSLFIGQGEWGGYTF

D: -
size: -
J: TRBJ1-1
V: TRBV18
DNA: TGTGCCAGCTCACTACAGGGCGGTGGCACTGAAGCTTTCTTT
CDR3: CASSLQGGGTEAFF

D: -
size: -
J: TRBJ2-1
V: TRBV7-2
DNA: TGTGCCAGCAGCCCTCGGACCCATTTGGAGCAGTTCTTC
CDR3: CASSPRTHLEQFF

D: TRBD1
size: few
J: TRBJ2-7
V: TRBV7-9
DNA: TGTGCCAGCAACCGTGGACAGGGTTACTACGAGCAGTACTTC
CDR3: CASNRGQGYYEQYF

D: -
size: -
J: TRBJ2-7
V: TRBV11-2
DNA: TGTGCCAGCAGCTTGGACTTTTCCGGCAACGAGCAGTACTTC
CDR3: CASSLDFSGNEQYF

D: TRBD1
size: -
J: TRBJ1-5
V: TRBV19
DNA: TGTGCCAGTAGTATAACAGGGGGGCACAATCAGCCCCAGCATTTT
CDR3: CASSITGGHNQPQHF

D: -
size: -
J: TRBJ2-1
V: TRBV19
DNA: TGTGCCAGTAGTACCGCCCCGGTCAGCTCCTACAATGAGCAGTTCTTC
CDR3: CASSTAPVSSYNEQFF

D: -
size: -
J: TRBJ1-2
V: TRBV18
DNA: TGTGCCAGCTCACCGTCGACAGACTTTAAAGGCTACACCTTC
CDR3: CASSPSTDFKGYTF

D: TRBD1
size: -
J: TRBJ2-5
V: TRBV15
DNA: TGTGCCACCAGCAGAGACAGGGGGCAAGAGACCCAGTACTTC
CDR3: CATSRDRGQETQYF

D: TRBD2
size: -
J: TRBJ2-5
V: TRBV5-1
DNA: TGCGCCAGCAGCCGGGGGTCTAGCGGGAGGATCGAGACCCAGTACTTC
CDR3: CASSRGSSGRIETQYF

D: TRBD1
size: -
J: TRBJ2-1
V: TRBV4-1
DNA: TGCGCCAGCAGCCGCGGACAGGGCACCTACAATGAGCAGTTCTTC
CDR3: CASSRGQGTYNEQFF

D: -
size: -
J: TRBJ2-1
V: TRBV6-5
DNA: TGTGCCAGCACCCTTTTACTAAGTAGTGAGCAGTTCTTC
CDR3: CASTLLLSSEQFF

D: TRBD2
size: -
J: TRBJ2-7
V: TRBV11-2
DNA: TGTGCCAGCAGCCTCCGACTAGCCGGGCAGTACTTC
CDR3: CASSLRLAGQYF

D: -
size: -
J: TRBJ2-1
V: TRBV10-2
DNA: TGCGCGGTGTCGGACCTCGACAATGAGCAGTTCTTC
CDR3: CAVSDLDNEQFF

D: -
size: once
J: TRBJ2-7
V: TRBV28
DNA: TGTGCCAGTAGCGGGCAGGGGGCGAAAACCCCCTACGAGCAGTACTTC
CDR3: CASSGQGAKTPYEQYF

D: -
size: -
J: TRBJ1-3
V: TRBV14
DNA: TGTGCCAGCAGCCAAGATCTCCCAAACTCTGGAAACACCATATATTTT
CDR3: CASSQDLPNSGNTIYF

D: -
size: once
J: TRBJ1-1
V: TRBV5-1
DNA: TGCGCCAGCAGCTTACAGGGAGGGGTAAACACTGAAGCTTTCTTT
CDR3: CASSLQGGVNTEAFF

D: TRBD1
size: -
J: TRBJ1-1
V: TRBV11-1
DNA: TGTGCCAGCAGCTTCGGGACAGGGAGACGCACTGAAGCTTTCTTT
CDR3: CASSFGTGRRTEAFF

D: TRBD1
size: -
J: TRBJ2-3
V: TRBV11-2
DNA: TGTGCCAGCAGCCCGGGACAGGGAACCACAGATACGCAGTATTTT
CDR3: CASSPGQGTTDTQYF

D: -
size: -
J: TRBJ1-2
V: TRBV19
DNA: TGTGCCAGTAGTCCTCGACAGACTAACTATGGCTACACCTTC
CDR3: CASSPRQTNYGYTF

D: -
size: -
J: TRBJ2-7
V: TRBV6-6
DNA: TGTGCCAGCAGTCCCCGGCGACAGTCACCATCGTACGAGCAGTACTTC
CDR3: CASSPRRQSPSYEQYF

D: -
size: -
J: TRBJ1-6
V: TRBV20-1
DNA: TGCAGTGCTAGAGGAACACCCCTCCACTTT
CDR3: CSARGTPLHF

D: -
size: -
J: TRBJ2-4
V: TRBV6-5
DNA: TGTGCCACCTTGTCCGTAGCCAAAAACATTCAGTACTTC
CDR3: CATLSVAKNIQYF

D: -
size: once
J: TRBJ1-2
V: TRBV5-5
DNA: TGTGCCAGCCAAGTTTCGGGTGGCTACACCTTC
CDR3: CASQVSGGYTF

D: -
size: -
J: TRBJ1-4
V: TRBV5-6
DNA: TGTGCCAGCAGCTTGGTCGGCAATGCTGAAAAACTGTTTTTT
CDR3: CASSLVGNAEKLFF

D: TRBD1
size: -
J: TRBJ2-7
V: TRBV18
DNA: TGTGCCAGCTCAGAACAGGGGACGGTCGCCTACGAGCAGTACTTC
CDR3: CASSEQGTVAYEQYF

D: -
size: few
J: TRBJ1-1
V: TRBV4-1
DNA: TGCGCCAGCAGCCCACCTCGATTGAACACTGAAGCTTTCTTT
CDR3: CASSPPRLNTEAFF

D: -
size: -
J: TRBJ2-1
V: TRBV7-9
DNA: TGTGCCAGCAGCTACGGATACAATGAGCAGTTCTTC
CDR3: CASSYGYNEQFF

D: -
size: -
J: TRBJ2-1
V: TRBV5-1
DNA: TGCGCCAGCAGCTCCTCCTACAACAATGAGCAGTTCTTC
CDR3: CASSSSYNNEQFF

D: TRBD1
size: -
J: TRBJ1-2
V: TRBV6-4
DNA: TGTGCCAGCAGACCGGGACAGGGCTTTGGGGGCTACACCTTC
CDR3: CASRPGQGFGGYTF

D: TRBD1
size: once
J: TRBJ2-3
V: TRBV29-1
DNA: TGCAGCGTTGCCCGAACGACAGGGGTCCTCCCAGATACGCAGTATTTT
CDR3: CSVARTTGVLPDTQYF

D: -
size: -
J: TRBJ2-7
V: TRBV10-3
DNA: TGTGCCATCAGTGAGTCGACTCGGGAAGGGAAGTACTTC
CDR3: CAISESTREGKYF

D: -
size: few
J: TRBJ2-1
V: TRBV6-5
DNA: TGTGCCAGCAGCCCACGCCAGAGAGGTGAGCAGTTCTTC
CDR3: CASSPRQRGEQFF

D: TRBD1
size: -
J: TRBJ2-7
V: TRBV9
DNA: TGTGCCAGCAGCGCGGGACAGATCAACGAGCAGTACTTC
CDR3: CASSAGQINEQYF

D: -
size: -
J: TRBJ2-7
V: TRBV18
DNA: TGTGCCAGCTCACCACAACCTGGGGAGAGTGAGCAGTACTTC
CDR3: CASSPQPGESEQYF

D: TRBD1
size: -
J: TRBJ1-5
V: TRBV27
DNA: TGTGCCAGCAGTCCCGGACAGGGGTTGGGGAATCAGCCCCAGCATTTT
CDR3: CASSPGQGLGNQPQHF

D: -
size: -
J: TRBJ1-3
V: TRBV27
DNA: TGTGCCAGCAGTAGCCGGGGCATCTCTGGAAACACCATATATTTT
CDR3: CASSSRGISGNTIYF

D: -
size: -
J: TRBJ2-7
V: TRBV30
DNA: TGTGCCTGGAGAATTACAGGGCAGCAGTACTTC
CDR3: CAWRITGQQYF

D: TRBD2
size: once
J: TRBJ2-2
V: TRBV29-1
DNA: TGCAGCGTTGAGGTGGCTCGGGAGGTAGGCACCGGGGAGCTGTTTTTT
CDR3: CSVEVAREVGTGELFF

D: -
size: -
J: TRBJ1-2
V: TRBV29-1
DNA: TGCAGCGTTGAAACAGATAACTATGGCTACACCTTC
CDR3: CSVETDNYGYTF

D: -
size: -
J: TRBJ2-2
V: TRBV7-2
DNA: TGTGCCAGCAGCTTAGCTCGATTTTTTGACACCGGGGAGCTGTTTTTT
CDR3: CASSLARFFDTGELFF

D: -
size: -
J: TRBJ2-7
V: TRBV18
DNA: TGTGCCAGCTCCCCACCGGGACCCCGGAGGAACGAGCAGTACTTC
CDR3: CASSPPGPRRNEQYF

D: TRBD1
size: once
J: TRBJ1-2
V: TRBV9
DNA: TGTGCCAGCAGCTCCCGGACAGGTAGCTATGGCTACACCTTC
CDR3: CASSSRTGSYGYTF

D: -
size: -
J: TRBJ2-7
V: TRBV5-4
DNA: TGTGCTTATGCTGTCGGGGCAACCTACGAGCAGTACTTC
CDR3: CAYAVGATYEQYF

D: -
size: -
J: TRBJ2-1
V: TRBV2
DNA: TGTGCCAGTGGGGGAGAGCAGTTAGGGGCGTACAATGAGCAGTTCTTC
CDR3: CASGGEQLGAYNEQFF

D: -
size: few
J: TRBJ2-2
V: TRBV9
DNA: TGTGCCAGCAGCGTAGTCCCGGGCGGGGAGCTGTTTTTT
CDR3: CASSVVPGGELFF